These T cell receptor beta chains were read from a single sample in a study of shared clonotypes between healthy human individuals. Sequencing was performed with immunoSEQ multiplex PCR; in TCRdb, only in-frame clones are kept and a portion is missing. This table has some 2.1 million clones, roughly 95% appearing once. Input material: naive CD4+ T cells sorted from blood. The origin of the receptors is a man aged 18 to 29 in good health. Each CDR3 is given without its conserved first and last residue.

v_call	j_call	cdr3_aa
TRBV19	TRBJ1-6	ASSIAPGIYNSPLH
TRBV18	TRBJ2-3	ASSPGLTTDTQY
TRBV28	TRBJ1-2	ASRDDRSNYGYT
TRBV13	TRBJ2-2	ASSTPDSLNTGELF
TRBV30	TRBJ1-5	AWSADYSNQPQH
TRBV18	TRBJ1-4	ASSPMGSIEKLF
TRBV5-1	TRBJ2-7	ASSLALQGPYEQY
TRBV15	TRBJ1-4	ATSRAGQGDEKLF
TRBV29-1	TRBJ2-1	SDKRGGNEQF
TRBV5-1	TRBJ2-2	ASSLGQGYTGELF
TRBV5-1	TRBJ1-2	ASSPIWGNGNYGYT
TRBV27	TRBJ2-2	ASSLLAGGNTGELF
TRBV10-1	TRBJ2-2	TSSESRAGGTGELF
TRBV5-1	TRBJ1-3	ASSFTGQGSGNTIY
TRBV6-5	TRBJ1-2	ASRARAGYYGYT
TRBV7-9	TRBJ2-1	ASSVHLLNEQF
TRBV5-4	TRBJ2-7	ASEDRLHSYEQY
TRBV5-4	TRBJ1-6	ASSQSSGGKYNSPLH
TRBV5-4	TRBJ2-2	ASSLVGAGELF
TRBV20-1	TRBJ1-2	SAADRYYT